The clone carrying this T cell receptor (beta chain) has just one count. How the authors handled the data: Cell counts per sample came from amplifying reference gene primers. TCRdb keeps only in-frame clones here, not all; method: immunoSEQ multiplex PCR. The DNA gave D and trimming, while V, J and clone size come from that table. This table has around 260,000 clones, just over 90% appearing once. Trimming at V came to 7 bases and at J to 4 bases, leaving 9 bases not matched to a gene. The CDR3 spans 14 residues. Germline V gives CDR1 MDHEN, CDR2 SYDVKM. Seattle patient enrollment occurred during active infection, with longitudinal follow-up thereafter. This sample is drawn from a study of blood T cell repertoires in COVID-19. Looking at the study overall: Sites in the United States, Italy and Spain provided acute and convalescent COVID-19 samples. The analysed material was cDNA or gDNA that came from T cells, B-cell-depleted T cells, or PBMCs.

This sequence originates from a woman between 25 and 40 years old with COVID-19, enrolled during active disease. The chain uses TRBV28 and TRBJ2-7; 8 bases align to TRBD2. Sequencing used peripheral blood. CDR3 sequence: CASTSVAGTYEQYF. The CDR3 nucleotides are TGTGCCAGCACCTCCGTAGCGGGAACTTACGAGCAGTACTTC.